The 19 T cell receptor beta chains below were found in one sample sequenced in a study of T-cell reconstitution after alpha-beta-depleted transplantation in children. Unique molecular identifiers were incorporated into the prepared TCRbeta library. In TCRdb, the PCR reads were re-called with MiXCR into one record per CDR3 protein. The sample contains 400,000 to 450,000 distinct CDR3 sequences, approximately 42% of which appear only once. Sequenced material: PBMCs, taken before TCRalphabeta/CD19-depleted stem cell transplant. These receptors all stem from a girl aged 2 to 9 with aplastic anemia, due to receive a stem cell transplant.

Comments on this clonotype: One junction end does not reproduce the germline sequence, and a read error may be involved. The chain is built from TRBV7-9 and TRBJ2-4, with TRBD1 as a possible D gene (7 bases). Germline loops: CDR1 SEHNR, CDR2 FQNEAQ (reference sequence). The CDR3 length is 14 residues. In DNA, the CDR3 is TGTGCCAGCAGCGCCCAGGGGGGTCGGAACATTCAGTGCTTC. It codes for CASSAQGGRNIQCF. Variable domain in full (rest from reference TRBV7-9 and TRBJ2-4): DTGVSQNPRHKITKRGQNVTFRCDPISEHNRLYWYRQTLGQGPEFLTYFQNEAQLEKSRLLSDRFSAERPKGSFSTLEIQRTEQGDSAMYLCASSAQGGRNIQCFGAGTRLSVL.

V and J are TRBV18 and TRBJ2-1; D uncertain. Germline CDR1 is KGHSH and CDR2 is LQKENI. CDR3 size: 14 residues. The V end lost 2 bases, the J end lost 9 bases, and 14 bases lay between the germline ends. The CDR3 here is CASSPTSGSAEQFF. DNA for the CDR3: TGTGCCAGCTCACCAACGTCAGGTTCCGCTGAGCAGTTCTTC.

This clonotype came up many times. The genes are TRBV7-9 and TRBJ1-3; no clear D. The CDR3 totals 13 residues. Per the germline V gene, CDR1 is SEHNR and CDR2 is FQNEAQ (reference sequence). V lost 6 bases and J 0 bases, leaving 6 bases between the germline ends. The CDR3 sequence: CASRPDSGNTIYF. In DNA, the CDR3 is TGTGCCAGCAGACCGGACTCTGGAAACACCATATATTTT.

This clonotype has a count of ten or more. The chain carries TRBV3-1 and TRBJ2-3; D is unresolved. Germline V CDR1 and CDR2: LGHDT, YNNKEL (reference sequence). The ends were cut back, 2 bases at V and 8 bases at J, with 5 bases in the middle. There are 11 residues in the CDR3. CDR3: CASSQMGTQYF. CDR3 coding DNA: TGTGCCAGCAGCCAAATGGGTACGCAGTATTTT.

This sequence joins TRBV6-1 and TRBJ2-7, with D possibly matching TRBD2 (5 bases). Trimming pared 6 bases from V and 0 bases from J, leaving 9 bases between. The CDR3 consists of 13 residues. The V gene's germline CDR1 is MNHNS and CDR2 SASEGT. CDR3 bases: TGTGCCAGCAGCGCGGCGGGCTCCTACGAGCAGTACTTC. Translated, it gives CASSAAGSYEQYF.

This clonotype came up many times. The chain joins TRBV5-1 to TRBJ1-2, with a tentative D call TRBD1 (6 bases). CDR1 and CDR2 (germline): SGHRS, YFSETQ. Trimming took off 0 bases at V and 6 bases at J, with 15 bases between the two ends. CDR3 size: 15 residues. The CDR3 region has the DNA TGCGCCAGCAGCTTGGCCGGGACAACAGGCCATGGCTACACCTTC. Translation gives CASSLAGTTGHGYTF.

The chain uses TRBV12-3 or TRBV12-4 and TRBJ2-3, with 11 bases matching TRBD2. The CDR3 has 16 amino acids. V dropped 5 bases and J dropped 5; count of bases not matched to a gene: 9. In DNA, the CDR3 is TGTGCCAGCAGTCCCGGAACTAGCGGGGGCCTAGATACGCAGTATTTT. The encoded protein is CASSPGTSGGLDTQYF.

The chain's CDR3 is CASSAGTLTYEQYF. In DNA, the CDR3 is TGTGCCAGCAGCGCGGGGACGCTGACCTACGAGCAGTACTTC. V and J are TRBV7-2 and TRBJ2-7; weak D call: TRBD2 (6 bases). V was shortened by 5 bases and J by 2 bases, with 13 bases between the two germline ends. The V gene's germline CDR1 is SGHTA and CDR2 FQGNSA. The length of the CDR3 is 14 residues.

This clonotype has just a few counts. The chain joins TRBV7-9 to TRBJ2-2; either TRBD1 or TRBD2 may fit D (5 bases each). The CDR3 spans 14 residues. The germline V gene encodes CDR1 SEHNR and CDR2 FQNEAQ (reference sequence). V was pared by 10 bases and J by 0 bases, with 12 bases between. This chain's CDR3 is CATARGANTGELFF. As DNA, the CDR3 is TGTGCCACCGCCAGAGGGGCGAACACCGGGGAGCTGTTTTTT. The whole variable domain, filled in from reference TRBV7-9 and TRBJ2-2, reads DTGVSQNPRHKITKRGQNVTFRCDPISEHNRLYWYRQTLGQGPEFLTYFQNEAQLEKSRLLSDRFSAERPKGSFSTLEIQRTEQGDSAMYLCATARGANTGELFFGEGSRLTVL.

There are many counts of this clonotype. This chain uses TRBV15 with TRBJ2-7, with D maybe TRBD2 (5 bases). This CDR3 is 13 amino acids long. The germline CDR1 and CDR2 sequences are LNHNV and YYDKDF (reference sequence). Trimming removed 5 bases from V and 3 bases from J, with 11 bases in between. This CDR3 reads CATSPDSHYEQYF. The CDR3 DNA reads TGTGCCACCAGCCCGGACTCGCACTACGAGCAGTACTTC.

Many counts were recorded for this clonotype. The V call is TRBV10-3, the J call TRBJ2-1, with 13 bases that match TRBD2. V lost 0 bases and J lost 10; bases outside the gene matches: 3. Germline CDR1 and CDR2: ENHRY and SYGVKD. This CDR3 is built from 15 residues. DNA for the CDR3: TGTGCCATCAGTGAGTCCGGACTAGCGGGAGACGAGCAGTTCTTC. Translating it yields CAISESGLAGDEQFF.

The genes are TRBV20-1 and TRBJ2-1, with a tentative D call TRBD1 (6 bases). The CDR3 consists of 15 residues. The germline V and J ends were trimmed by 3 bases and 8 bases, with 20 bases remaining between them. Per the germline V gene, CDR1 is DFQATT and CDR2 is SNEGSKA (reference sequence). CDR3: CSASEAGLHRDEQFF. CDR3 bases: TGCAGTGCTAGTGAGGCGGGTCTTCACAGGGATGAGCAGTTCTTC.

This clonotype was seen ten or more times. The chain links TRBV7-8 to TRBJ2-7, with TRBD2 matching over 12 bases. Germline CDR1 reads SGHVS; CDR2 reads FQNEAQ. This CDR3 spans 17 amino acids. With V trimmed by 5 bases and J by 0 bases, 8 bases remained unmatched. This chain's CDR3 is CASSPRPTSGSSYEQYF. As DNA, the CDR3 is TGTGCCAGCAGCCCGCGGCCGACTAGCGGGAGCTCCTACGAGCAGTACTTC.

This clonotype came up many times. This chain joins TRBV16 and TRBJ1-6; no reliable D call. The germline gives CDR1 KGHSY, CDR2 FQNENV. CDR3 length equals 13 residues. The V gene lost 0 bases and the J gene lost 7 bases, with 4 bases spanning the gap. The CDR3 nucleotides are TGTGCCAGCAGCCAATCGAACAATTCACCCCTCCACTTT. Encoded protein: CASSQSNNSPLHF.

The rearrangement uses TRBV20-1 and TRBJ2-7; D possibly matches TRBD1 or TRBD2 (5 bases each). Germline V gene lookup returns CDR1 DFQATT and CDR2 SNEGSKA (reference sequence). V was pared by 1 base and J by 2 bases, with 21 bases between. CDR3 length: 17 residues. This CDR3 reads CSARGGASQGTTYEQYF. The CDR3 DNA is TGCAGTGCTAGAGGGGGTGCTAGCCAGGGAACGACCTACGAGCAGTACTTC.

The rearrangement joins TRBV5-1 to TRBJ1-6; D is undetermined. The CDR3 extends over 14 amino acids. Germline CDR1 is SGHRS and CDR2 is YFSETQ. V was shortened by 0 bases and J by 7 bases, with 8 bases between the two germline ends. This CDR3 is CASSLGESNSPLHF. The CDR3 nucleotides are TGCGCCAGCAGCTTGGGAGAGTCGAATTCACCCCTCCACTTT. Drawing the rest from reference TRBV5-1 and TRBJ1-6, the complete variable domain is KAGVTQTPRYLIKTRGQQVTLSCSPISGHRSVSWYQQTPGQGLQFLFEYFSETQRNKGNFPGRFSGRQFSNSRSEMNVSTLELGDSALYLCASSLGESNSPLHFGNGTRLTVT.

This clonotype occurred many times. The chain combines TRBV5-1 with TRBJ2-7; 15 bases are shared with TRBD2. V lost 3 bases, J lost 6 bases, and 10 bases stayed unmatched. CDR1 and CDR2 from the germline V gene are SGHRS and YFSETQ. This CDR3 spans 17 amino acids. CDR3 loop: CASSSGLAGGPVGEQYF. In nucleotides, the CDR3 is TGCGCCAGCAGCTCCGGACTAGCGGGAGGGCCCGTAGGCGAGCAGTACTTC.

This clonotype was observed a handful of times. The V gene is TRBV6-2 or TRBV6-3, the J gene TRBJ2-1; tentatively, D is TRBD1 (10 bases). The CDR3 totals 14 residues. V was cut by 6 bases and J by 10 bases, with 19 bases left in between. From germline, CDR1 is MNHEY and CDR2 SVGEGT. The CDR3 reads CASSRQGAGGEQFF. In DNA, the CDR3 is TGTGCCAGCAGCCGACAGGGGGCGGGAGGGGAGCAGTTCTTC.

This clonotype appeared a few times. V usage is TRBV11-2 and J usage is TRBJ2-1; no firm D call. The CDR3 covers 13 residues. V shed 1 base and J shed 7 bases, with 8 bases lying between them. Germline V gene data show CDR1 as SGHAT and CDR2 as FQNNGV. The CDR3 region has the DNA TGTGCCAGCAGCTTAGGAAGGTGGAATGAGCAGTTCTTC. Translated, it gives CASSLGRWNEQFF.